The rows below give T cell receptor beta chains drawn from one sample of a study of OX40 agonist ivuxolimab in advanced cancers. The repertoire was sequenced with immunoSEQ multiplex PCR; TCRdb's copy has only in-frame clones and lacks some. The table records 50,000 to 65,000 clones, 65% to 85% of them present only once. The sample here was CD4+ or CD8+ T cells sorted from blood, taken in a trial of the OX40 agonist ivuxolimab. These receptor sequences come from an adult with an advanced solid tumor such as melanoma, head and neck, liver or kidney cancer. Both conserved end residues are part of each CDR3. The D gene is left open where the match is weak. Clone sizes are given selectively: once, few, many, or a class where the clone is expanded.

>NA|TRBV11-2|TRBJ1-6|NA
CASSSGSSYNSPLHF
TGTGCCAGCAGCTCAGGGAGCTCCTATAATTCACCCCTCCACTTT
>NA|TRBV29-1|TRBJ2-2|NA
CSVQPERSTGELFF
TGCAGCGTTCAACCTGAAAGGTCCACCGGGGAGCTGTTTTTT
>NA|TRBV9|TRBJ2-2|NA
CASSVLDTGELFF
TGTGCCAGCAGCGTACTGGATACCGGGGAGCTGTTTTTT
>NA|TRBV30|TRBJ2-1|NA
CAWDPGRTYYNEQFF
TGTGCCTGGGACCCGGGCAGGACCTACTACAATGAGCAGTTCTTC
>NA|TRBV29-1|TRBJ1-2|NA
CSVVRQGINGYTF
TGCAGCGTTGTTAGGCAGGGGATCAATGGCTACACCTTC
>TRBD2|TRBV19|TRBJ2-5|NA
CASSIDRSGKTQYF
TGTGCCAGTAGTATAGACCGGAGCGGGAAGACCCAGTACTTC
>TRBD2|TRBV4-2|TRBJ2-3|few
CASSQDRQRGNTDTQYF
TGTGCCAGCAGCCAAGATCGGCAGCGGGGAAACACAGATACGCAGTATTTT
>NA|TRBV11-2|TRBJ2-2|NA
CASSLGVVGELFF
TGTGCCAGCAGCTTAGGAGTGGTCGGGGAGCTGTTTTTT
>TRBD1|TRBV6-1|TRBJ1-1|NA
CASSGDRVRAFF
TGTGCCAGCAGCGGGGACAGGGTACGGGCTTTCTTT
>TRBD1|TRBV19|TRBJ2-6|NA
CASSIDWGQGSSGANVLTF
TGTGCCAGTAGTATAGATTGGGGACAGGGGAGCTCTGGGGCCAACGTCCTGACTTTC
>NA|TRBV5-1|TRBJ2-3|NA
CASSLAGSTDTQYF
TGCGCCAGCAGCTTAGCGGGTAGCACAGATACGCAGTATTTT
>TRBD1|TRBV2|TRBJ2-7|NA
CASSERVPGQGGKQYF
TGTGCCAGCAGTGAACGGGTTCCGGGACAGGGGGGGAAGCAGTACTTC
>NA|TRBV30|TRBJ1-1|few
CALDRGNTEAFF
TGTGCCTTGGACAGAGGGAACACTGAAGCTTTCTTT
>TRBD2|TRBV7-6|TRBJ2-2|NA
CASSFEGLAGIDGELFF
TGTGCCAGCAGCTTCGAGGGACTAGCGGGGATAGACGGGGAGCTGTTTTTT
>NA|TRBV7-9|TRBJ1-3|NA
CASSPSGPGPGNTIYF
TGTGCCAGCAGCCCTTCGGGACCCGGCCCTGGAAACACCATATATTTT
>NA|TRBV5-7|TRBJ2-3|NA
CASSLSSRQPDTQYF
TGTGCCAGCAGCTTGAGCTCTAGACAGCCAGATACGCAGTATTTT
>NA|TRBV7-7|TRBJ2-5|NA
CASSRMQETQYF
TGTGCCAGCAGCCGGATGCAAGAGACCCAGTACTTC
>NA|TRBV20-1|TRBJ1-1|NA
CNARGDTEAFF
TGCAATGCTAGAGGGGACACTGAAGCTTTCTTT
>NA|TRBV18|TRBJ2-5|NA
CASSPTGRETQYF
TGTGCCAGCTCACCCACGGGTCGGGAGACCCAGTACTTC
>TRBD1|TRBV9|TRBJ1-4|NA
CASARGTGKEKLFF
TGTGCCAGCGCTCGGGGGACAGGGAAAGAAAAACTGTTTTTT
>NA|TRBV27|TRBJ1-5|NA
CASSLEKGGNQPQHF
TGTGCCAGCAGTTTAGAAAAGGGGGGCAATCAGCCCCAGCATTTT
>NA|TRBV5-1|TRBJ1-2|NA
CASKPSGAGGYGYTF
TGCGCCAGCAAACCATCGGGAGCAGGCGGCTATGGCTACACCTTC